Listed below are T cell receptor beta chains from one sample, sequenced in a study of cytomegalovirus exposure and HLA in healthy donors. Clones were sequenced by immunoSEQ multiplex PCR, and TCRdb holds only the in-frame ones, with some missing. Of a few hundred thousand clones listed, 70% to 90% are singletons. Sample: PBMCs. The source of these receptors is a young woman in good health and CMV-seronegative. CDR3s include the opening cysteine and the closing phenylalanine or tryptophan. The D gene is left open where the match is weak. Clone size, where shown, is once, few, many, or a class for clones that have expanded.

>TRBD1|once|TRBV27|TRBJ2-1
CASSLRTSGQGSNEQFF
TGTGCCAGCAGTTTGAGAACATCGGGACAGGGGTCGAATGAGCAGTTCTTC
>.|few|TRBV4-1|TRBJ2-7
CASSKPSSYDEQYF
TGCGCCAGCAGCAAGCCGTCCTCCTATGACGAGCAGTACTTC
>.|.|TRBV27|TRBJ2-1
CASTHGSPPTYNEQFF
TGTGCCAGCACTCACGGGAGTCCTCCTACCTACAATGAGCAGTTCTTC
>TRBD1|few|TRBV11-2|TRBJ1-2
CASSHSGTGGGYTF
TGTGCCAGCAGCCATAGTGGGACAGGGGGTGGCTACACCTTC
>.|.|TRBV6-1|TRBJ2-3
CAGGTDRTDTQYF
TGTGCCGGGGGGACGGATCGCACAGATACGCAGTATTTT
>TRBD2|few|TRBV28|TRBJ2-3
CASSLETGTTTDTQYF
TGTGCCAGCAGTTTGGAAACCGGGACTACCACAGATACGCAGTATTTT
>.|.|TRBV9|TRBJ2-5
CASSVAGRGETQYF
TGTGCCAGCAGCGTAGCCGGGAGAGGGGAGACCCAGTACTTC
>.|once|TRBV7-2|TRBJ2-7
CASSSMTASYEQYF
TGTGCCAGCAGCTCCATGACAGCCTCCTACGAGCAGTACTTC
>.|.|TRBV19|TRBJ2-2
CASSQITTGELFF
TGTGCCAGTAGCCAGATTACCACCGGGGAGCTGTTTTTT
>.|.|TRBV19|TRBJ2-7
CASSTVGGYEQYF
TGTGCCAGTAGTACCGTTGGGGGGTACGAGCAGTACTTC
>.|.|TRBV20-1|TRBJ2-7
CSSQGGSEQYF
TGCAGTTCCCAGGGCGGCAGCGAGCAGTACTTC
>TRBD2|.|TRBV25-1|TRBJ2-1
CASSALAGAPYNEQFF
TGTGCCAGCAGTGCTCTAGCGGGAGCCCCTTACAATGAGCAGTTCTTC
>.|.|TRBV5-1|TRBJ2-5
CASSLGTGPSGGEETQYF
TGCGCCAGCAGCTTGGGCACAGGGCCCTCAGGTGGGGAAGAGACCCAGTACTTC
>.|.|TRBV6-6|TRBJ1-1
CASSLPRDTGTEAFF
TGTGCCAGCAGTCTACCCAGGGATACGGGCACTGAAGCTTTCTTT
>.|.|TRBV7-3|TRBJ2-1
CASSPEGNEQFF
TGTGCCAGCAGCCCGGAGGGGAATGAGCAGTTCTTC
>TRBD1|.|TRBV28|TRBJ2-7
CASTPGQGGYEQYF
TGTGCCAGCACCCCGGGACAGGGGGGGTACGAGCAGTACTTC
>.|.|TRBV18|TRBJ2-2
CASETGTMTGELFF
TGTGCCAGCGAAACCGGGACAATGACCGGGGAGCTGTTTTTT
>TRBD2|once|TRBV5-1|TRBJ2-5
CASSLGTSGQETQYF
TGCGCCAGCAGCTTGGGGACTAGCGGACAAGAGACCCAGTACTTC
>TRBD2|.|TRBV5-1|TRBJ2-7
CASTPSGGEQYF
TGCGCCTCCACCCCATCGGGGGGCGAGCAGTACTTC
>.|.|TRBV7-3|TRBJ1-3
CASSPEGNTIYF
TGTGCCAGCAGCCCAGAGGGTAACACCATATATTTT
>.|.|TRBV6-6|TRBJ1-3
CASSRGSGNTIYF
TGTGCCAGCAGCCGGGGCTCTGGAAACACCATATATTTT
>.|once|TRBV4-2|TRBJ2-1
CASSQDRTSYNEQFF
TGTGCCAGCAGCCAAGATAGGACTTCCTACAATGAGCAGTTCTTC
>TRBD2|.|TRBV6-6|TRBJ2-7
CASSYLAGGPRYEQYF
TGTGCCAGCAGTTACCTAGCGGGAGGGCCTAGGTACGAGCAGTACTTC
>TRBD2|once|TRBV19|TRBJ2-5
CASSISSGVEARETQYF
TGTGCCAGTAGTATTTCCAGCGGGGTAGAGGCTCGAGAGACCCAGTACTTC
>TRBD2|.|TRBV29-1|TRBJ2-1
CSVNSGRVSYNEQFF
TGCAGCGTTAATAGCGGGAGAGTAAGTTACAATGAGCAGTTCTTC
>TRBD1|.|TRBV27|TRBJ1-1
CASSAWTGSEAFF
TGTGCCAGCAGTGCCTGGACAGGGTCCGAAGCTTTCTTT
>.|.|TRBV6-5|TRBJ1-4
CASSYGPGNEKLFF
TGTGCCAGCAGTTACGGGCCAGGGAATGAAAAACTGTTTTTT
>TRBD2|.|TRBV2|TRBJ2-1
CASSQRLAGEQFF
TGTGCCAGCAGCCAAAGACTAGCGGGAGAGCAGTTCTTC
>.|.|TRBV7-6|TRBJ2-3
CASSRLATDTQYF
TGTGCCAGCAGCCGCCTAGCCACAGATACGCAGTATTTT
>.|once|TRBV5-6|TRBJ2-2
CASSQTSPGELFF
TGTGCCAGCAGCCAGACTAGTCCCGGGGAGCTGTTTTTT
>.|.|TRBV4-1|TRBJ1-2
CASSHGTPSSYGYTF
TGCGCCAGCAGCCACGGGACACCCTCCTCCTATGGCTACACCTTC
>TRBD1|.|TRBV15|TRBJ2-2
CATRTGGNTGELFF
TGTGCCACCAGGACAGGGGGTAACACCGGGGAGCTGTTTTTT
>.|.|TRBV7-3|TRBJ2-1
CASSLTGQGTSYNEQFF
TGTGCCAGCAGCTTAACGGGGCAGGGTACCTCCTACAATGAGCAGTTCTTC
>.|.|TRBV5-5|TRBJ2-5
CASSFFWTEGETQYF
TGTGCCAGCAGCTTCTTCTGGACTGAGGGCGAGACCCAGTACTTC
>.|once|TRBV4-1|TRBJ1-2
CASSQFHPRISYGYTF
TGCGCCAGCAGCCAATTTCATCCCAGGATATCTTATGGCTACACCTTC
>.|many|TRBV4-1|TRBJ2-1
CASSLRLETNEQFF
TGCGCCAGCTCCCTCCGCCTAGAGACTAATGAGCAGTTCTTC
>.|.|TRBV4-3|TRBJ2-1
CASSQDQGPTPKQFF
TGCGCCAGCAGCCAAGATCAGGGGCCAACACCGAAGCAGTTCTTC
>.|.|TRBV5-1|TRBJ2-7
CASADSLTPYEQYF
TGCGCCAGCGCGGATAGCCTCACCCCCTACGAGCAGTACTTC